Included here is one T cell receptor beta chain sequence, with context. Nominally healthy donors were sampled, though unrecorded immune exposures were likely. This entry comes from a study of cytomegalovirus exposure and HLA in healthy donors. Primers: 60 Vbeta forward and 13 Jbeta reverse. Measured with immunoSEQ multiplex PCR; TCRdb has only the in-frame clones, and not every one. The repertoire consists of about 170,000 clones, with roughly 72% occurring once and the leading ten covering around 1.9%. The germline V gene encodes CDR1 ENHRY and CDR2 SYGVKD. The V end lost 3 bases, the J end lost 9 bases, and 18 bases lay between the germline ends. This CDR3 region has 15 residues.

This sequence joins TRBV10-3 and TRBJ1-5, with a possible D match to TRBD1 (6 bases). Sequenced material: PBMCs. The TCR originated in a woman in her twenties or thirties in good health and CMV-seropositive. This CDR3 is CAISDYQGQSLPQHF. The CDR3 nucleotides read TGTGCCATCAGTGATTATCAGGGGCAATCACTGCCCCAGCATTTT.